One and the same sample provided the 8 T cell receptor delta chains below, sequenced in a study of gamma-delta chains in newborns, infants, children. TCRdb re-processed the reads via CATT. Of 870 or so delta-chain clones in the sample, around 1.6% are singletons; the top ten hold more than 30%. The sample taken for sequencing was blood. All receptors come from a child in good health.

About this clone: Given a much more abundant clone one base away, this may be a read error. In the same sample, other DNA sequences code for this CDR3. The gene calls are TRDV1 and TRDJ1; 8 bases line up with TRDD3. Germline trimming cut 4 bases from V and 0 bases from J; bases unmatched to any gene: 10. The CDR3 is 17 amino acids. Germline CDR1 and CDR2: TSWWSYY and QGS. The CDR3 DNA reads TGTGCTCTTGGGGGCTTGTACTGGGGGGCTTACACCGATAAACTCATCTTT. Translating gives CALGGLYWGAYTDKLIF.

The chain couples TRDV2 to TRDJ1; TRDD3 agrees at 8 bases. The J gene was not available in TCRdb and was assigned here by matching the DNA to germline segments. J was trimmed by 2 bases and V by 3 bases; bases with no gene match: 28. Per the germline V gene, CDR1 is GEAIGNYY and CDR2 is EKD. The length of the CDR3 is 22 residues. CDR3 protein: CACDVLSSPDGIRPGGTDKLIF. DNA for the CDR3: TGTGCCTGTGACGTCCTTTCAAGTCCTGACGGGATACGGCCCGGGGGGACCGATAAACTCATCTTT.

This clone came up a few times. A far larger clone lies a single base away; this is likely a read error. This same CDR3 is encoded by further DNA sequences in the sample. The chain recombines TRDV1 with TRDJ1; 8 bases map to TRDD3. This CDR3 contains 17 residues. With 4 bases clipped from V and 0 bases from J, the junction kept 10 bases outside the gene matches. In germline, CDR1 is TSWWSYY, CDR2 QGS. The CDR3 sequence is CALGGLYWGAYTDKLIF. The CDR3 coding sequence is TGTGCTCTTGGGGGTTTATACTGGGGGGCTTACACCGATAAACTCATCTTT.

This clone is labeled as hyperexpanded (1% or more). This same CDR3 is encoded by further DNA sequences in the sample. This chain connects TRDV2 to TRDJ1, with D uncertain. Germline V gene lookup returns CDR1 GEAIGNYY and CDR2 EKD. Trimming left V 0 bases short and J 0 bases short, with 16 bases between. This CDR3 comprises 17 residues. The CDR3 is CACDTVHSNMYTDKLIF. In DNA form, the CDR3 reads TGTGCCTGTGACACCGTACATTCCAATATGTACACCGATAAACTCATCTTT.

Remarks on this clone: One base separates it from a far larger clone, so it is likely a read error. The rearrangement links TRDV1 to TRDJ1; 7 bases match TRDD2. The germline V gene encodes CDR1 TSWWSYY and CDR2 QGS. V lost 4 bases and J lost 8; bases outside the gene matches: 16. The CDR3 sequence is 16 residues long. This chain's CDR3 is CALGVPSCATRGKLIF. The CDR3 coding sequence is TGTGCTCTTGGGGTCCCTTCCTGCGCCACGCGCGGCAAACTCATCTTT.

This clone was seen a few times. The CDR3 sequence is CACDTLGDPNTDKLIF. The DNA of the CDR3 is TGTGCCTGTGACACGCTGGGGGATCCCAACACCGATAAACTCATCTTT. The chain is built from TRDV2 and TRDJ1; TRDD3 matches 9 bases. The CDR3 sequence is 16 residues long. Germline V CDR1 and CDR2: GEAIGNYY, EKD. The trim removed 1 base at V and 0 bases at J, leaving 5 bases unmatched.

This clone is judged large. Other DNA sequences in this specimen translate into the identical CDR3. The chain carries TRDV2 and TRDJ1; TRDD3 aligns across 13 bases. Germline V lookup: CDR1 GEAIGNYY, CDR2 EKD. The CDR3 runs 19 residues. With 2 bases clipped from V and 0 bases from J, the junction kept 11 bases outside the gene matches. CDR3 sequence: CACDMVPSTGGYDTDKLIF. CDR3 DNA sequence: TGTGCCTGTGACATGGTCCCTAGTACTGGGGGATACGACACCGATAAACTCATCTTT.

As concerns this clone: The protein given by TCRdb reflects a much larger clone and differs at residue 4 from this DNA's translation, likely from a read error; the protein shown is the DNA's translation. V gene TRDV2 combines with J gene TRDJ2; 13 bases agree with TRDD3. Germline lookup yields CDR1 GEAIGNYY and CDR2 EKD. The CDR3 covers 18 residues. The CDR3 DNA reads TGTGCCTGTGGCACCGTCCAACTGGGGGATACGCCGACAGCACAACTCTTCTTT. It specifies CACGTVQLGDTPTAQLFF.